These T cell receptor beta chains were read from a single sample in a study of T cell clones after liver transplantation. Generated by immunoSEQ multiplex PCR, the TCRdb table keeps only in-frame clones and is missing some. The table includes around 20,000 clones, roughly 88% detected once. Sequences were derived from CD8+ T cells from blood, sampled before liver transplant. The receptor set was obtained from a human donor who received a liver transplant. Each CDR3 is given with its conserved first and last residue. A D gene is named only where the DNA matches it firmly. Size values are once, few and many counts, or a class for expanded clones, and some rows have none.

clone size	D gene	CDR3 length	V gene	J gene	CDR3 DNA	CDR3 protein
.	TRBD1	14	TRBV28	TRBJ2-5	TGTGCCAGCAGTCCTGAAAACAGGGGAGAGACCCAGTACTTC	CASSPENRGETQYF
once	TRBD2	16	TRBV27	TRBJ2-2	TGTGCCAGCAGCTATTCTAGCGGGAGAGGCCCCGGGGAGCTGTTTTTT	CASSYSSGRGPGELFF
.	TRBD1	14	TRBV27	TRBJ2-5	TGTGCCAGCAGTTTCCAGGGACAGTGGGAGACCCAGTACTTC	CASSFQGQWETQYF
.	.	15	TRBV5-4	TRBJ2-5	TGTGCCAGCAGCTTGGGTGGACAGATTCAAGAGACCCAGTACTTC	CASSLGGQIQETQYF
.	TRBD2	16	TRBV5-4	TRBJ2-3	TGTGCCAGCAGCCTTTTGGCTAGCGGGAGGGTAGATACGCAGTATTTT	CASSLLASGRVDTQYF
.	.	18	TRBV21-1	TRBJ2-7	TGTGCCAGCAGCCGGAGGATGGGGGCAGGACAGGACTCCTACGAGCAGTACTTC	CASSRRMGAGQDSYEQYF
.	.	16	TRBV7-9	TRBJ1-2	TGTGCCAGCAGCCCCAGGGTTCCTAACCTCTTATATGGCTACACCTTC	CASSPRVPNLLYGYTF
.	.	15	TRBV7-6	TRBJ2-3	TGTGCCAGCAGCTTACCGGCAATAAGCACAGATACGCAGTATTTT	CASSLPAISTDTQYF
.	TRBD2	16	TRBV25-1	TRBJ2-2	TGTGCCAGCTCCGGGGGGGGCAGGGGAAGGACCGGGGAGCTGTTTTTT	CASSGGGRGRTGELFF
.	.	12	TRBV28	TRBJ2-7	TGTGCCAGCAGAGCGGACCTGGCCGAGCAGTACTTC	CASRADLAEQYF
.	TRBD1	14	TRBV28	TRBJ1-2	TGTGCCAGCACCTTGACAGGGAACGAAGATGGCTACACCTTC	CASTLTGNEDGYTF
.	.	15	TRBV5-1	TRBJ1-4	TGCGCCAGCAGCTTGGGGGGGTCTGAGGGTGAAAAACTGTTTTTT	CASSLGGSEGEKLFF
once	TRBD2	18	TRBV28	TRBJ2-5	TGTGCCAGCAGTACTAAAAGACTAGCGGGAGTGCTTATAGAGACCCAGTACTTC	CASSTKRLAGVLIETQYF
.	TRBD1	16	TRBV28	TRBJ2-5	TGTGCCAGCAGTCCCGGGACAGGGTCCTTCCAAGAGACCCAGTACTTC	CASSPGTGSFQETQYF
.	TRBD2	19	TRBV11-2	TRBJ2-1	TGTGCCAGCAGCGGAGGACTAGCGGCCCCCCGTGGGGCATACAATGAGCAGTTCTTC	CASSGGLAAPRGAYNEQFF
.	.	16	TRBV28	TRBJ2-3	TGTGCCAGCAGTTTACCGGGATTTGTGAGCACAGATACGCAGTATTTT	CASSLPGFVSTDTQYF
.	TRBD1	11	TRBV28	TRBJ1-1	TGTGCCAGCAGGGGGACAGGGGCGGCTTTCTTT	CASRGTGAAFF
.	TRBD2	14	TRBV6-1	TRBJ2-1	TGTGCCAGCACCCAGGCGCGACTAGCGGGGGAGCAGTTCTTC	CASTQARLAGEQFF
.	.	17	TRBV15	TRBJ1-2	TGTGCCACCAGCAGAGATGGTCAGGCTACAGCTAACTATGGCTACACCTTC	CATSRDGQATANYGYTF
.	.	16	TRBV28	TRBJ2-3	TGTGCCAGCAGTTTATTGATGGGGGTTAGCGCAGATACGCAGTATTTT	CASSLLMGVSADTQYF
.	.	11	TRBV6-5	TRBJ1-1	TGTGCCAGCAGTTACCCCCCTGAAGCTTTCTTT	CASSYPPEAFF
.	.	16	TRBV11-2	TRBJ2-1	TGTGCCAGCAGCCACCCGACAGCCAGACGACCTAATGAGCAGTTCTTC	CASSHPTARRPNEQFF
.	.	13	TRBV9	TRBJ1-1	TGTGCCAGCAGCGTATTGGTCCACACTGAAGCTTTCTTT	CASSVLVHTEAFF
once	.	11	TRBV28	TRBJ2-7	TGTGCCAGCAGTCGAGGGTCCGAGCAGTACTTC	CASSRGSEQYF
.	TRBD1	14	TRBV11-2	TRBJ2-3	TGTGCCAGCAGCCGATCACAGGGGGCGGATACGCAGTATTTT	CASSRSQGADTQYF
.	.	17	TRBV7-8	TRBJ1-5	TGTGCCAGCAGCTCGTACAACCGGGACACTCGGCGGCAGCCCCAGCATTTT	CASSSYNRDTRRQPQHF
.	.	13	TRBV7-9	TRBJ1-2	TGTGCCAGCACTGACGGAGGCAGATATGGCTACACCTTC	CASTDGGRYGYTF
.	TRBD2	15	TRBV5-4	TRBJ2-7	TGTGCCAGCAGCCCGGCTAGCGGCTCCCCCTACGAGCAGTACTTC	CASSPASGSPYEQYF